Below are 18 T cell receptor beta chains sequenced from a single sample in a study of regulatory T cells in long-lasting Graves disease. Time point given: newly diagnosed GD, antithyroid drugs for less than 3 months. Extracted RNA from PBMCs served as the source of the TCR library. According to the study, TCR beta libraries were built with iRepertoire HTBI primers and CDR3-region Arm-PCR. MiXCR, applied by TCRdb to the multiplex PCR reads, yields one record per CDR3 protein. The data hold about 240,000 distinct CDR3 sequences, with 20% observed a single time. This specimen was peripheral blood mononuclear cells (PBMCs), taken at new diagnosis, from a patient treated with antithyroid drugs. Every receptor here comes from a female donor with Graves disease.

This clonotype was observed at least ten times. The genes are TRBV7-3 and TRBJ2-2; 7 nucleotides match TRBD1. Trimming cost V 5 bases and J 0 bases; bases outside gene matches: 12. In germline, CDR1 is SGHTA, CDR2 FQGTGA. The CDR3 totals 18 residues. The CDR3 nucleotides are TGTGCCAGCAGCCCAATGGGACAGAACTACGCGAACACCGGGGAGCTGTTTTTT. Amino acid sequence: CASSPMGQNYANTGELFF. Looking up the rest from reference TRBV7-3 and TRBJ2-2 gives the full variable domain: GAGVSQTPSNKVTEKGKYVELRCDPISGHTALYWYRQSLGQGPEFLIYFQGTGAADDSGLPNDRFFAVRPEGSVSTLKIQRTERGDSAVYLCASSPMGQNYANTGELFFGEGSRLTVL.

The rearrangement links TRBV27 to TRBJ1-2, with TRBD1 identical over 8 bases. Per the germline V gene, CDR1 is MNHEY and CDR2 is SMNVEV (reference sequence). After removal of 6 bases from V and 6 bases from J, the junction contained 9 bases not matched to a gene. The CDR3 is 14 residues long. CDR3 sequence reads: CASSRQDRADGYTF. The CDR3, as DNA: TGTGCCAGCAGCCGACAGGACAGGGCCGATGGCTACACCTTC.

The rearrangement links TRBV5-4 to TRBJ2-5, with TRBD2 as a possible D gene (5 bases). Germline CDR1 and CDR2: SGHNT and YYREEE (reference sequence). The CDR3 is made up of 14 amino acids. V was clipped by 5 bases and J by 1 base, with 12 bases between them. CDR3 loop: CASRDLQFQETQYF. In DNA, the CDR3 is TGTGCCAGCAGGGACTTACAGTTCCAAGAGACCCAGTACTTC.

This clonotype was seen ten or more times. The V call is TRBV12-3 or TRBV12-4, the J call TRBJ2-7, with D tentatively TRBD1 (6 bases). This CDR3 contains 13 residues. V lost 6 bases to trimming and J lost 3 bases, with 12 bases between them. The CDR3 reads CASSKDRGYEQYF. CDR3 sequence (DNA): TGTGCCAGCAGCAAGGACAGAGGCTACGAGCAGTACTTC.

On this clonotype itself: A far more abundant clone sits one base away, making this likely a read error. The chain links TRBV2 to TRBJ2-5; D possibly corresponds to TRBD1 (6 bases). CDR1 is SNHLY, CDR2 FYNNEI, per germline. The ends were cut back, 5 bases at V and 5 bases at J, with 12 bases in the middle. The length of the CDR3 is 13 residues. The CDR3 nucleotides read TGTGCCAGCAGTAGGGGGTCAGGGGAGACCCAGTACTTC. Translation: CASSRGSGETQYF.

This clonotype was counted many times. The CDR3 spells CSARLAGGGYNEQFF. The CDR3 nucleotides read TGCAGTGCTAGGTTAGCGGGGGGGGGATACAATGAGCAGTTCTTC. The chain combines TRBV20-1 with TRBJ2-1, with 11 bases aligning to TRBD2. Germline-derived CDR1 and CDR2 are DFQATT and SNEGSKA (reference sequence). This CDR3 comprises 15 residues. V gave up 3 bases and J gave up 4 bases; unmatched junction bases: 5.

This clonotype has only a few counts. For the CDR3, the DNA is TGTGCCAGCAGGTCTGAGGGTGACTATGGCTACACCTTC. It specifies CASRSEGDYGYTF. The chain recombines TRBV7-9 with TRBJ1-2; D is ambiguous. The CDR3 has 13 amino acids. Germline CDR1 reads SEHNR; CDR2 reads FQNEAQ (reference sequence). Trimming took off 6 bases at V and 3 bases at J, with 11 bases between the two ends.

Concerning this clonotype itself: This likely traces to a read error, being one base from a far larger clone. It is likely a read error, because the conserved phenylalanine at the end of the CDR3 is missing. This chain connects TRBV5-5 to TRBJ2-1; TRBD1 or TRBD2 may be the D gene (6 bases each). Germline values: CDR1 SGHKS, CDR2 YYEKEE (reference sequence). V dropped 2 bases and J dropped 4 bases, with 13 bases sitting between them. The CDR3 contains 15 residues. CDR3 protein: CASSFSGGSYNEQFL. In DNA, the CDR3 is TGTGCCAGCAGCTTCTCCGGGGGCTCTTACAATGAGCAGTTCCTC.

This clonotype was detected ten times or more. The V gene is TRBV11-2, the J gene TRBJ1-6, with TRBD1 matching 7 bases. Per the germline V gene, CDR1 is SGHAT and CDR2 is FQNNGV. J lost 8 bases, V lost 4 bases, and 8 bases had no gene match. The CDR3 is 15 amino acids. The CDR3 loop reads CASSSSAGGYSPLHF. As DNA, the CDR3 is TGTGCCAGCAGCTCCTCGGCAGGGGGTTATTCACCCCTCCACTTT.

Ten or more counts support this clonotype. This chain connects TRBV2 to TRBJ2-1; 7 positions match TRBD2. The CDR3 has 16 amino acids. Germline lookup yields CDR1 SNHLY and CDR2 FYNNEI. The junction had 8 bases not matched to a gene; V was cut back by 5 bases and J by 1 base. CDR3: CASSKIAGLSYNEQFF. The CDR3 DNA reads TGTGCCAGCAGTAAAATAGCGGGCCTTTCCTACAATGAGCAGTTCTTC.

This clonotype was counted at least ten times. The chain employs TRBV12-3 or TRBV12-4 and TRBJ1-1, with a possible D match to TRBD1 (5 bases). The CDR3 runs to 14 residues. Trimming removed 2 bases at V and 3 bases at J, with 10 bases between. CDR3 nucleotides: TGTGCCAGCAGTTTACTCGGGACCTACACTGAAGCTTTCTTT. Translated: CASSLLGTYTEAFF.

The gene calls are TRBV4-1 and TRBJ1-2; D gene unclear. The CDR3 extends over 14 amino acids. Per germline, CDR1 MGHRA and CDR2 YSYEKL. V was shortened by 4 bases and J by 1 base, with 10 bases between the two germline ends. CDR3 loop: CASSLESGNYGYTF. The CDR3 DNA reads TGCGCCAGCAGCCTAGAGTCCGGTAACTATGGCTACACCTTC.

This clonotype was detected many times. The V gene is TRBV27, the J gene TRBJ1-3; D is possibly TRBD1 (5 bases). V lost 4 bases to trimming and J lost 4 bases, with 8 bases between them. Per germline, CDR1 MNHEY and CDR2 SMNVEV (reference sequence). The CDR3 loop spans 13 amino acids. The CDR3 DNA reads as TGTGCCAGCAGTTCTAACAGGGGAAACACCATATATTTT. This codes for CASSSNRGNTIYF.

The table lists this clonotype with a count of one. The junction differs from germline at one of its ends, possibly a read error. CDR3 bases: TGTGCCAGCAGCTTAGAGGTGGGGGTCGGTGAGCAGTTCTTC. Translating gives CASSLEVGVGEQFF. The chain carries TRBV12-3 or TRBV12-4 and TRBJ2-1; D is tentatively TRBD1 or TRBD2 (5 bases each). The CDR3 runs to 14 residues.

Concerning this clonotype itself: Given a much more abundant clone one base away, this may be a read error. The rearrangement uses TRBV13 and TRBJ1-6; D is uncertain. Germline V gene lookup returns CDR1 PRHDT and CDR2 FYEKMQ (reference sequence). The CDR3 is 14 residues long. Trimming stripped 5 bases from V and 3 bases from J, with 8 bases between. The CDR3 nucleotides read TGTGCCAGCAGCGTTGCGGGCTATAATTCACCCCTCCACTTT. Encoded protein: CASSVAGYNSPLHF.

This clonotype was recorded a few times. The chain is built from TRBV2 and TRBJ1-5; 9 bases match TRBD1. The junction had 9 bases not matched to a gene; V was cut back by 6 bases and J by 6 bases. The germline gives CDR1 SNHLY, CDR2 FYNNEI. The CDR3 has 15 amino acids. The CDR3, as DNA: TGTGCCAGCAGAACCGGACAGGGGAATGCTCAGCCCCAGCATTTT. It is translated as CASRTGQGNAQPQHF. The full variable domain, in which reference TRBV2 and TRBJ1-5 provide the parts outside the CDR3, is EPEVTQTPSHQVTQMGQEVILRCVPISNHLYFYWYRQILGQKVEFLVSFYNNEISEKSEIFDDQFSVERPDGSNFTLKIRSTKLEDSAMYFCASRTGQGNAQPQHFGDGTRLSIL.

The chain joins TRBV6-2 or TRBV6-3 to TRBJ1-1; the D is unclear. The CDR3 consists of 14 residues. With 2 bases removed from V and 5 bases from J, the gap between germline ends came to 12 bases. Germline-derived CDR1 and CDR2 are MNHEY and SVGEGT. CDR3 sequence reads: CASSYRSAGTEAFF. The CDR3 DNA is TGTGCCAGCAGTTACCGCTCCGCGGGGACTGAAGCTTTCTTT.

About this clonotype itself: One base separates it from a far larger clone, so it is likely a read error. CDR3 DNA sequence: TGCAGCGCTCCCCGGACTAGCGGGCAATACAATGAGCAGTACTTC. This sequence encodes CSAPRTSGQYNEQYF. The chain has TRBV29-1 and TRBJ2-7; 11 bases fit TRBD2. With V trimmed by 7 bases and J by 7 bases, 15 bases remained unmatched. Germline V lookup: CDR1 SQVTM, CDR2 ANQGSEA. The length of the CDR3 is 15 residues.